Described below is a single TCR beta chain sequence and its context. The antigen remains unidentified. This entry belongs to a study of human T cells and chemical hapten exposure. Looking at the study overall: The variation in per-sample TCR yields arose mainly from small differences in pooled library volumes. The study, taken as a whole, reports: TCRs above 1 in 1000 frequency did not change with DPC sensitization.

During construction of the library, unique molecular identifiers were attached to individual cDNA molecules for quantitative, reproducible TCR counting. From the 5' RACE reads, TCRdb called clonotypes with MiXCR, one entry per CDR3 protein. The sample comprises some 150,000 distinct CDR3 sequences, over 3.5% of which are singletons, and roughly 1.4% rests with the top ten. Someone pulled total RNA out of unfractionated whole blood. The receptor was isolated from a female donor in good health.

CDR3 region: CASSLGVVLERGYTF. In DNA, the CDR3 is TGTGCCAGCAGCTTGGGGGTAGTCTTAGAAAGGGGCTACACCTTC. This chain connects TRBV5-5 to TRBJ1-2; no clear D gene. CDR1 is SGHKS and CDR2 is YYEKEE in the germline V gene (reference sequence). Trimming took off 0 bases at V and 8 bases at J, with 17 bases between the two ends. CDR3 length equals 15 residues.